The following is a T cell receptor beta chain sequence with its context. The CDR3 consists of 15 residues. CDR1 SGDLS and CDR2 YYNGEE come from the germline V gene. The J segment lost 4 bases and the V segment lost 3 bases, leaving 8 bases of the junction unmatched. The data originate from a study of blood T cell repertoires in COVID-19. Study at large: T cells, B-cell-depleted T cells, or PBMCs provided the cDNA or gDNA that served as material.

Per the authors' pipeline: Estimates of nucleated cell counts were drawn from the amplification of reference gene primers. Data came from immunoSEQ multiplex PCR; TCRdb stores just in-frame clones and leaves some out. V and J calls and clone size come straight from that table; D and trimming were deduced from the DNA. The data hold hundreds of thousands of clones, with approximately 86% observed a single time. The receptor's source is a human donor in a cohort sampled during active COVID-19. Material for sequencing was peripheral blood. The chain is built from TRBV9 and TRBJ1-1, with 8 bases aligning to TRBD1. CDR3 region: CASSATTGEGTEAFF. In DNA, the CDR3 is TGTGCCAGCAGCGCCACGACAGGGGAGGGCACTGAAGCTTTCTTT.